This T cell receptor beta chain comes out of a study of cytomegalovirus exposure and HLA in healthy donors. Study-level findings and limits: Using a false discovery rate of 0.05, a later analysis showed that about 16,000 TCR beta sequences were associated with HLA alleles.

In the case of this clone: Its matching antigen is unknown.

13 Jbeta primers and 60 Vbeta primers were used for the PCR. Method: immunoSEQ multiplex PCR; TCRdb's copy keeps in-frame clones and lacks some. The sample includes around 170,000 clones, around 85% of them seen just once. The sequence came from a man aged 45-60 years in good health and CMV-seronegative. The sequenced sample consisted of PBMCs.

The CDR3 loop reads CASKPGEVVEQYF. The CDR3 DNA follows: TGTGCCAGCAAGCCCGGGGAAGTGGTCGAGCAGTACTTC. The chain is built from TRBV7-2 and TRBJ2-7; TRBD2 might be the D (5 bases). The germline gives CDR1 SGHTA, CDR2 FQGNSA. Trimming took 7 bases from V and 6 from J, leaving 16 bases between them. CDR3 length: 13 residues.